Detailed here is one T cell receptor beta chain. The CDR3 length is 12 residues. V shed 4 bases and J shed 0 bases, with 3 bases lying between them. From germline, CDR1 is ENHRY and CDR2 SYGVKD. This record belongs to a study of shared clonotypes between healthy human individuals. Here immunoSEQ multiplex PCR was the method, and the copy in TCRdb shows in-frame clones only, minus some. This sample yields over a million clones, of which about four fifths are seen a single time; 0.5% to 0.6% belongs to the top ten. Source material: memory CD4+ T cells from PBMCs. Subset specified: CD45RA-negative fraction. The TCR originated in a man between 18 and 35 years old in good health. Some clones in this sample may be carry-over from other donors' samples. The chain employs TRBV10-3 and TRBJ2-5; D remains ambiguous. As DNA, the CDR3 is TGTGCCATCAGTGCACACCAAGAGACCCAGTACTTC. Residues: CAISAHQETQYF.